The TCR beta chain under discussion was sequenced for a study of early T cells in non-severe SARS-CoV-2 infection. Study-wide background: Chains were unpaired, as sequencing was done on bulk RNA from unsorted whole blood.

The library protocol tagged individual cDNA molecules with unique molecular identifiers. TCRdb reprocessed the 5' RACE reads with MiXCR, giving one entry per CDR3 protein. The data contain more than 55,000 distinct CDR3 sequences, 3.5% to 6% of them singletons. This clonotype occurred many times. With 3 bases removed from V and 5 bases from J, the gap between germline ends came to 16 bases. From germline, CDR1 is WNHNN and CDR2 SYGVQD (reference sequence). This CDR3 is built from 15 residues. The sequenced sample was whole blood, obtained at baseline. The TCR originated in an adult who was a healthcare worker with PCR-confirmed SARS-CoV-2 infection or an uninfected control (not recorded which). The donor label of this sample is uncertain. The rearrangement uses TRBV10-1 and TRBJ1-2; possibly TRBD1 for D (6 bases). CDR3 bases: TGCGCCAGCAGTGAAGAGGACAGTCACACATATGGCTACACCTTC. Protein: CASSEEDSHTYGYTF.